The sequence of this TCR beta chain was determined in a study of T-cell reconstitution after alpha-beta-depleted transplantation in children. Study results and limitations: From surviving recipient T cells and thymic progenitors came the high day-60 TCRbeta diversity observed in some patients. The origin of alpha-beta T cells about two months after transplant was reportedly several hundred expanded graft clones. Counts and diversity of T cells one year after transplant came mostly from newly produced T cells.

Germline assignment: CDR1 SQVTM and CDR2 ANQGSEA. This CDR3 spans 13 amino acids. Trimming took 6 bases from V and 0 from J; bases not matched to a gene: 3. During its preparation, the TCRbeta library received unique molecular identifiers. TCRdb reprocessed the PCR reads via MiXCR and lists one record per CDR3 protein. The sample lists around 700,000 distinct CDR3 sequences; around 12% were seen once. In this sample, this clonotype turned up many times. What it binds is not known. The V gene is TRBV29-1, the J gene TRBJ2-7; 9 bases agree with TRBD2. The TCR originated in a girl aged 2 to 10 with congenital amegakaryocytic thrombocytopenia, due to receive a stem cell transplant. The specimen was PBMCs, collected before TCRalphabeta/CD19-depleted stem cell transplant. CDR3 sequence reads: CSVGLANSYEQYF. The CDR3 DNA is TGCAGCGTCGGACTAGCGAACTCCTACGAGCAGTACTTC.